The 30 T cell receptor beta chains below come from one sample, sequenced in a study of blood T cell repertoires in COVID-19 (TCRdb year 2020). The protocol used for the library was the immunoSEQ multiplex PCR assay. What TCRdb holds here is the immuneACCESS table cut down to in-frame rearrangements. Part of the clones is not present; checked against another copy, under half of the missing clones reflect an unresolved V gene, and the others are unexplained. This sample lists roughly 220,000 clones; approximately 86% were detected once. The top ten clones comprise 3.5% to 4% of the sample. The sample consisted of PBMCs or T cells enriched from blood (not recorded which). These receptors came from a woman in her 40s with acute COVID-19.

The count of this clone is one. V usage is TRBV9 and J usage is TRBJ2-5; a possible D gene is TRBD1 (5 bases). V was shortened by 4 bases and J by 1 base, with 14 bases between the two germline ends. Germline V gives CDR1 SGDLS, CDR2 YYNGEE. The CDR3 is made up of 15 amino acids. The CDR3 protein is CASSRPAGFQETQYF. The DNA of the CDR3 is TGTGCCAGCAGCCGTCCTGCAGGGTTCCAAGAGACCCAGTACTTC.

This rearrangement joins TRBV9 to TRBJ2-1; TRBD2 matches 9 bases. The CDR3 consists of 16 residues. Trimming took 3 bases from V and 5 from J; bases not matched to a gene: 9. CDR1 SGDLS and CDR2 YYNGEE come from the germline V gene. CDR3 DNA: TGTGCCAGCAGCGCTAGCGGGAAGGGACGCGACAATGAGCAGTTCTTC. Its translation: CASSASGKGRDNEQFF.

The chain links TRBV7-9 to TRBJ1-3; TRBD1 matches at 7 bases. J was trimmed by 2 bases and V by 6 bases; bases with no gene match: 7. Germline values: CDR1 SEHNR, CDR2 FQNEAQ (reference sequence). This CDR3 region has 15 residues. CDR3 residues: CASSTNRGTGNTIYF. The CDR3 nucleotides are TGTGCCAGCAGTACCAACAGGGGAACTGGAAACACCATATATTTT.

This sequence joins TRBV5-4 and TRBJ2-1; 9 nucleotides agree with TRBD1. V shed 3 bases and J 8 bases; nucleotides not matched to a gene: 3. CDR3 length: 13 residues. Germline CDR1 reads SGHNT; CDR2 reads YYREEE (reference sequence). In DNA, the CDR3 is TGTGCCAGCAGCTCGGGACAGGGCTATGAGCAGTTCTTC. The encoded protein is CASSSGQGYEQFF.

The sample holds a few counts of this clone. This chain connects TRBV28 to TRBJ2-7; 7 bases are a match to TRBD2. V trimming: 5 bases; J trimming: 0 bases; junction bases outside the gene matches: 16. The CDR3 is 18 amino acids. The V gene's germline CDR1 is MDHEN and CDR2 SYDVKM. CDR3 loop: CASSPALGGELSSYEQYF. The CDR3 coding sequence is TGTGCCAGCAGTCCCGCACTGGGGGGGGAACTTAGCTCCTACGAGCAGTACTTC.

Turning to this clone: Just one base apart from a much larger clone, this may be a read error. This chain joins TRBV3-1 (or the pseudogene TRBV3-2) and TRBJ1-1; D remains unclear. V lost 3 bases and J 0 bases, leaving 5 bases between the germline ends. Germline V gene lookup returns CDR1 LGHDT and CDR2 YNNKEL (reference sequence). This CDR3 has 13 residues. CDR3 coding DNA: TGTGCCAGCAGCCAGACACTGAACACTGAAGCTTTCTTT. Its protein product is CASSQTLNTEAFF.

This clone was detected once. The chain joins TRBV14 to TRBJ2-4, with 9 bases lining up with TRBD2. CDR3 size: 16 residues. Trimming took 6 bases from V and 6 from J; bases not matched to a gene: 12. Per germline, CDR1 SGHDN and CDR2 FVKESK. The CDR3 region has the DNA TGTGCCAGCAGTTTCTCCGGGACTAGCAATAGAAACATTCAGTACTTC. It codes for CASSFSGTSNRNIQYF.

The chain has TRBV28 and TRBJ1-3; TRBD1 matches 9 bases. The germline gives CDR1 MDHEN, CDR2 SYDVKM. The CDR3 has 16 residues. V lost 2 bases and J lost 1; bases outside the gene matches: 3. For the CDR3, the DNA is TGTGCCAGCAGTTTAAGTGACAGGGGGTCTGGAAACACCATATATTTT. Amino acids: CASSLSDRGSGNTIYF.

In this sample, this clone turned up once. This rearrangement joins TRBV28 to TRBJ1-3; 7 bases fit TRBD1. CDR3 length equals 15 residues. Looked up from germline, CDR1 is MDHEN and CDR2 is SYDVKM. J lost 3 bases, V lost 7 bases, and 9 bases had no gene match. The CDR3 protein is CASTNNRGRGNTIYF. As DNA, the CDR3 is TGTGCCAGCACTAACAACAGGGGTCGTGGAAACACCATATATTTT.

The chain is built from TRBV7-3 and TRBJ2-6, with D perhaps TRBD2 (6 bases). Germline-derived CDR1 and CDR2 are SGHTA and FQGTGA. The CDR3 is 18 residues long. Trimming left V 0 bases short and J 1 base short, with 13 bases between. The CDR3 DNA reads TGTGCCAGCAGCTTAACCCCCCTCGGGGGTTCTGGGGCCAACGTCCTGACTTTC. This sequence encodes CASSLTPLGGSGANVLTF.

The CDR3 loop reads CASSSKRRGTLYGYTF. The CDR3 coding sequence is TGTGCCAGCAGTTCAAAAAGGCGTGGGACACTCTATGGCTACACCTTC. The chain uses TRBV5-4 and TRBJ1-2; D might be TRBD1 (6 bases). The CDR3 has 16 amino acids. Trimming pared 5 bases from V and 4 bases from J, leaving 21 bases between. Germline V gene data show CDR1 as SGHNT and CDR2 as YYREEE (reference sequence). The full variable domain, its missing parts supplied by reference TRBV5-4 and TRBJ1-2, is ETGVTQSPTHLIKTRGQQVTLRCSSQSGHNTVSWYQQALGQGPQFIFQYYREEENGRGNFPPRFSGLQFPNYSSELNVNALELDDSALYLCASSSKRRGTLYGYTFGSGTRLTVV.

This clone was detected only once. J is TRBJ2-1 and V is TRBV27, with D uncertain. This CDR3 is built from 15 residues. The V and J ends lost 4 bases and 12 bases respectively, with 22 bases between them. CDR1 is MNHEY, CDR2 SMNVEV, per germline (reference sequence). The CDR3 is CASSSASPIRGGQFF. DNA of the CDR3: TGTGCCAGCAGTTCAGCGAGCCCTATTCGCGGCGGGCAGTTCTTC.

The chain carries TRBV27 and TRBJ2-1; TRBD2 might be the D (6 bases). Germline-derived CDR1 and CDR2 are MNHEY and SMNVEV (reference sequence). The CDR3 extends over 15 amino acids. Between the trimmed V and J ends, which lost 5 bases and 0 bases, there was a span of 11 bases. In DNA, the CDR3 is TGTGCCAGCAGTGCCGCTAGCGCCTCCTACAATGAGCAGTTCTTC. Amino acids: CASSAASASYNEQFF.

This clone was found once. The genes are TRBV5-6 and TRBJ2-7; D not resolved. The germline V gene encodes CDR1 SGHDT and CDR2 YYEEEE. The CDR3 is made up of 15 amino acids. V shed 0 bases and J shed 2 bases, with 12 bases lying between them. The CDR3 DNA reads as TGTGCCAGCAGCTTGGCCCGTCGAGGAGCCTACGAGCAGTACTTC. It translates to CASSLARRGAYEQYF.

V usage is TRBV10-1 and J usage is TRBJ1-1; D uncertain. The V end lost 6 bases, the J end lost 3 bases, and 23 bases lay between the germline ends. Germline V gives CDR1 WNHNN, CDR2 SYGVQD (reference sequence). There are 17 residues in the CDR3. CDR3 sequence (DNA): TGCGCCAGCAGCCCCACGATTTTGAGGCGCGGGCACACTGAAGCTTTCTTT. This sequence encodes CASSPTILRRGHTEAFF.

This clone was recorded many times. The chain has TRBV27 and TRBJ2-7, with 7 nucleotides matching TRBD2. The CDR3 is 14 residues long. CDR1 is MNHEY and CDR2 is SMNVEV in the germline V gene (reference sequence). V shed 1 base, J shed 3 bases, and the junction held 3 bases outside the gene matches. The CDR3 sequence is CASSLLAGNYEQYF. In DNA, the CDR3 is TGTGCCAGCAGTTTATTAGCGGGCAACTACGAGCAGTACTTC.

The chain employs TRBV4-1 and TRBJ2-1; 7 bases are a match to TRBD2. CDR1 and CDR2 (germline): MGHRA, YSYEKL. J lost 9 bases, V lost 0 bases, and 8 bases had no gene match. The CDR3 contains 15 residues. The CDR3 nucleotides are TGCGCCAGCAGCCAAGAGGGGTTAGCGGGTGGTGAGCAGTTCTTC. It encodes CASSQEGLAGGEQFF.

The gene calls are TRBV6-2 or TRBV6-3 and TRBJ2-1; 14 bases are a match to TRBD2. With 5 bases clipped from V and 8 bases from J, the junction kept 5 bases outside the gene matches. This CDR3 spans 15 amino acids. Germline CDR1 reads MNHEY; CDR2 reads SVGEGT. CDR3 DNA sequence: TGTGCCAGCAGTGACGGGACTAGCGGGAGACATGAGCAGTTCTTC. Translating it yields CASSDGTSGRHEQFF.

This rearrangement joins TRBV28 to TRBJ1-1, with 9 bases identical to TRBD1. This CDR3 has 13 amino acids. Unmatched junction bases numbered 2, after V lost 6 bases and J lost 3 bases. Germline-derived CDR1 and CDR2 are MDHEN and SYDVKM. Here the CDR3 reads CASRTGGDTEAFF. The CDR3 DNA follows: TGTGCCAGCAGGACAGGGGGGGACACTGAAGCTTTCTTT.

This clone has a handful of counts. The V gene is TRBV12-3 or TRBV12-4, the J gene TRBJ2-7; D uncertain. Trimming took off 6 bases at V and 2 bases at J, with 8 bases between the two ends. The CDR3 covers 12 residues. CDR3: CASRAAAYEQYF. DNA for the CDR3: TGTGCCAGCAGGGCGGCCGCCTACGAGCAGTACTTC.

The chain employs TRBV6-4 and TRBJ2-7; 10 bases align to TRBD2. The CDR3 is 17 residues long. CDR1 MRHNA and CDR2 SNTAGT come from the germline V gene. The V and J ends lost 2 bases and 0 bases, in that order; junction bases with no gene match: 7. The CDR3 nucleotides are TGTGCCAGCAGTGACGGACGGGGACTAGCGCTCTCCTACGAGCAGTACTTC. Translation: CASSDGRGLALSYEQYF.

The CDR3 bases are TGTGCCAGCAGCCCCGGGACAGCTAGTGAAGCTTTCTTT. Amino acid sequence: CASSPGTASEAFF. V usage is TRBV9 and J usage is TRBJ1-1, with 7 bases fitting TRBD1. V lost 4 bases and J lost 7; bases outside the gene matches: 7. This CDR3 is built from 13 residues. Germline lookup yields CDR1 SGDLS and CDR2 YYNGEE.

The count of this clone is one. This chain connects TRBV9 to TRBJ2-2; D gene ambiguous. V was shortened by 2 bases and J by 3 bases, with 11 bases between the two germline ends. In germline, CDR1 is SGDLS, CDR2 YYNGEE. This CDR3 spans 15 amino acids. The DNA of the CDR3 is TGTGCCAGCAGCGTCAATCCTGTAGACACCGGGGAGCTGTTTTTT. Its protein product is CASSVNPVDTGELFF. The full variable domain, with the rest looked up from reference TRBV9 and TRBJ2-2, is DSGVTQTPKHLITATGQRVTLRCSPRSGDLSVYWYQQSLDQGLQFLIQYYNGEERAKGNILERFSAQQFPDLHSELNLSSLELGDSALYFCASSVNPVDTGELFFGEGSRLTVL.

The chain couples TRBV6-5 to TRBJ2-3; 9 nucleotides match TRBD2. The germline gives CDR1 MNHEY, CDR2 SVGAGI. V was clipped by 7 bases and J by 7 bases; unmatched bases: 6. This CDR3 is built from 13 residues. In DNA form, the CDR3 reads TGTGCCAGCACTGGGCTAGCGGGGAATACGCAGTATTTT. Protein product: CASTGLAGNTQYF.

The V and J genes are TRBV6-6 and TRBJ2-7, with 9 nucleotides matching TRBD1. After removal of 6 bases from V and 0 bases from J, the junction contained 9 bases not matched to a gene. Germline V gene data show CDR1 as MNHNY and CDR2 as SVGAGI (reference sequence). This CDR3 has 16 residues. The CDR3 sequence: CASRRPGQGNSYEQYF. In nucleotides, the CDR3 is TGTGCCAGCAGGCGACCGGGACAGGGTAACTCCTACGAGCAGTACTTC.

The chain uses TRBV6-4 and TRBJ2-3, with D perhaps matching TRBD2 (6 bases). CDR1 is MRHNA, CDR2 SNTAGT, per germline. Trimming left V 6 bases short and J 3 bases short, with 10 bases between. The CDR3 is made up of 13 amino acids. This CDR3 reads CASSREWTDTQYF. The DNA of the CDR3 is TGTGCCAGCAGCCGGGAGTGGACAGATACGCAGTATTTT.

This clone was recorded once. This chain joins TRBV11-3 and TRBJ2-5; 13 nucleotides line up with TRBD2. The CDR3 runs to 16 residues. From germline, CDR1 is SGHNT and CDR2 YENEEA. After removal of 0 bases from V and 4 bases from J, the junction contained 2 bases not matched to a gene. The CDR3 nucleotides are TGTGCCAGCAGCTTAGAGGGACTAGCGGGATCAGAGACCCAGTACTTC. Translating it yields CASSLEGLAGSETQYF. The entire variable domain, with the rest obtained from reference TRBV11-3 and TRBJ2-5, is as follows: EAGVVQSPRYKIIEKKQPVAFWCNPISGHNTLYWYLQNLGQGPELLIRYENEEAVDDSQLPKDRFSAERLKGVDSTLKIQPAELGDSAVYLCASSLEGLAGSETQYFGPGTRLLVL.

A few counts support this clone. The chain recombines TRBV2 with TRBJ2-5; D ambiguous. V was pared by 4 bases and J by 0 bases, with 6 bases between. CDR1 is SNHLY, CDR2 FYNNEI, per germline. The CDR3 spans 13 residues. The CDR3 DNA sequence: TGTGCCAGCAGTGCTCTGTACCAAGAGACCCAGTACTTC. The encoded protein is CASSALYQETQYF.

The chain couples TRBV28 to TRBJ2-7, with D perhaps TRBD2 (5 bases). V shed 6 bases and J shed 7 bases, with 13 bases lying between them. The CDR3 contains 12 residues. Germline CDR1 reads MDHEN; CDR2 reads SYDVKM. CDR3 loop: CASSSSGWEQYF. The DNA for the CDR3 is TGTGCCAGCAGCTCATCGGGGTGGGAGCAGTACTTC.

V is TRBV7-3 and J is TRBJ2-1, with 9 bases that match TRBD2. Trimming cost V 5 bases and J 6 bases; bases outside gene matches: 2. Per germline, CDR1 SGHTA and CDR2 FQGTGA. This CDR3 is 13 amino acids long. The DNA of the CDR3 is TGTGCCAGCAGCGCGGGGGGGCCCAATGAGCAGTTCTTC. Its translation is CASSAGGPNEQFF.